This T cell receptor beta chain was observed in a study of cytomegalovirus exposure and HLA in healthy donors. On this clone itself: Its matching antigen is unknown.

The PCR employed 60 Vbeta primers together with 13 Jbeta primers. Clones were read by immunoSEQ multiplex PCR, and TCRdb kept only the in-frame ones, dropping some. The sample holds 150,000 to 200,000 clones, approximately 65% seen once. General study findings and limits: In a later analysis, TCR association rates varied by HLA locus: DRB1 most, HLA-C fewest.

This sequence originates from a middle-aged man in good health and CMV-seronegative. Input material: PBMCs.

The chain's CDR3 is CASSPLGGGRPNYGYTF. Written as DNA, the CDR3 is TGTGCCAGCTCACCATTGGGGGGTGGCAGACCTAACTATGGCTACACCTTC. J is TRBJ1-2 and V is TRBV18, with D tentatively TRBD1 (5 bases). This CDR3 comprises 17 residues. V lost 2 bases, J lost 0 bases, and 16 bases lay in between. Germline V CDR1 and CDR2: KGHSH, LQKENI.